The sequence of this T cell receptor (beta chain) was determined in a study of T cells in Graves' hyperthyroidism and ophthalmopathy. Study-wide context: Prior to any treatment, at the point of initial diagnosis, peripheral blood was collected.

Trimming removed 6 bases from V and 5 bases from J, with 20 bases in between. CDR3 length: 15 residues. Amplified TCR beta CDR3 regions came from RNA transcripts. The HTBI primer set was used in a first-round RT-PCR of the TCR CDR3. Each CDR3 protein gets one entry after TCRdb re-called the multiplex PCR reads with MiXCR. The table lists roughly 750,000 distinct CDR3 sequences, about a sixth of them singletons, with around 8.1% in the top ten. Source material: blood. The origin of this receptor is a man aged 18 to 29 with Graves' hyperthyroidism. The gene calls are TRBV12-3 or TRBV12-4 and TRBJ2-7; tentative D call: TRBD2 (7 bases). For the CDR3, the DNA is TGTGCCAGCAGCATCCTCGCGGGGGCCCCCAACGAGCAGTACTTC. Translating gives CASSILAGAPNEQYF.